This TCR beta chain comes out of a study of identifying expanded T cells in peripheral blood. The CDR3 length is 15 residues. Per germline, CDR1 LGHNA and CDR2 YNFKEQ. The germline V and J ends were trimmed by 5 bases and 1 base, with 15 bases remaining between them. Overall study results and limits: Variance in clone template counts between approximately two-week samples significantly increased with total template count across all healthy donors. Over two and four weeks, about 15 and 19 clones changed, versus around 1.2 between replicates.

This clone was found once. No antigen is known for it. Sequencing used immunoSEQ multiplex PCR; TCRdb keeps in-frame clones, though not all of them. The top ten clones hold around 14% of a sample with over 100,000 clones, about 91% of them seen once. The clonotype originates from a person aged 18-70 years in good health. Sequencing was carried out using blood. The V and J genes are TRBV4-2 and TRBJ2-7; D not certain. This chain's CDR3 is CASSATGVESYEQYF. CDR3 nucleotides: TGTGCCAGCAGCGCCACGGGTGTCGAGTCCTACGAGCAGTACTTC.